A single sample gave rise to the 29 T cell receptor beta chains below, sequenced in a study of blood T cells in healthy people across ages. Combining a sample-barcoded 5' primer with a J-beta primer mix, a second PCR ran for roughly 7 to 11 cycles. TCRdb re-called the 5' RACE reads with MiXCR, one entry per CDR3 protein. The sample lists around 1,000,000 distinct CDR3 sequences; around two fifths were seen once. The sample taken for sequencing was blood. These receptors were collected from a man between 18 and 35 years old in good health.

The rearrangement uses TRBV5-1 and TRBJ1-1; D possibly corresponds to TRBD1 (5 bases). Trimming removed 6 bases from V and 3 bases from J, with 12 bases in between. In germline, CDR1 is SGHRS, CDR2 YFSETQ. CDR3 size: 13 residues. The CDR3 region is CASKREGYTEAFF. The CDR3 DNA reads TGCGCCAGCAAACGGGAGGGGTACACTGAAGCTTTCTTT.

The V and J genes are TRBV13 and TRBJ2-3; D unclear. There are 14 residues in the CDR3. CDR1 and CDR2 from the germline V gene are PRHDT and FYEKMQ (reference sequence). Deletions cut 4 bases from V and 7 bases from J, with 15 bases between. DNA for the CDR3: TGTGCCAGCAGCTCCGAGACCGACTTGAATACGCAGTATTTT. Translating gives CASSSETDLNTQYF.

About this clonotype itself: An end of the junction differs from the germline gene, which may be a read error. This chain links TRBV3-1 with TRBJ2-1, with D perhaps TRBD1 (6 bases). The germline V gene encodes CDR1 LGHDT and CDR2 YNNKEL (reference sequence). The CDR3 extends over 14 amino acids. CDR3 region: CASNPGESYKEQFF. For the CDR3, the DNA is TGTGCCAGCAACCCAGGGGAATCCTACAAGGAGCAGTTCTTC.

This clonotype was seen only a few times. V and J are TRBV12-3 or TRBV12-4 and TRBJ1-2; D not certain. CDR3 length: 13 amino acids. V lost 2 bases, J lost 0 bases, and 4 bases lay in between. The CDR3 DNA is TGTGCCAGCAGTTTAATATCTAACTATGGCTACACCTTC. This translates into CASSLISNYGYTF.

The chain combines TRBV4-3 with TRBJ2-2; D uncertain. From germline, CDR1 is LGHNA and CDR2 YSLEER. Trimming removed 1 base from V and 0 bases from J, with 6 bases in between. The CDR3 extends over 15 amino acids. The CDR3 region is CASSQGRTNTGELFF. The CDR3 DNA reads as TGCGCCAGCAGCCAAGGGAGAACGAACACCGGGGAGCTGTTTTTT.

The V gene is TRBV14, the J gene TRBJ1-1; D unresolved. The CDR3 runs 15 residues. The germline CDR1 and CDR2 sequences are SGHDN and FVKESK. Trimming took off 1 base at V and 1 base at J, with 10 bases between the two ends. The CDR3 DNA sequence: TGTGCCAGCAGCCAAGGAGGGCATTCGAACACTGAAGCTTTCTTT. Protein sequence: CASSQGGHSNTEAFF.

Only a few counts were recorded for this clonotype. J is TRBJ2-3 and V is TRBV27, with TRBD2 identical over 9 bases. The CDR3 sequence is 17 residues long. With V trimmed by 5 bases and J by 5 bases, 14 bases remained unmatched. Germline V gene sequence: CDR1 MNHEY, CDR2 SMNVEV (reference sequence). CDR3 sequence reads: CASSPEGLAGSGDTQYF. CDR3 bases: TGTGCCAGCAGTCCCGAGGGACTAGCAGGGTCGGGAGATACGCAGTATTTT.

Comments on this clonotype: An end of the junction differs from the germline gene, which may be a read error. The chain uses TRBV7-2 and TRBJ2-5; possibly TRBD1 for D (6 bases). The end of the DNA aligns better with TRBJ2-7, so the J call may be wrong. In germline, CDR1 is SGHTA, CDR2 FQGNSA. CDR3 length: 13 residues. The CDR3 DNA reads TGCGCCAGCAGCTCGGGGACACTTCGCGAGCAGTACTTC. This sequence encodes CASSSGTLREQYF.

A single count supports this clonotype. The chain couples TRBV6-6 to TRBJ1-2; D not certain. Germline CDR1 MNHNY, CDR2 SVGAGI (reference sequence). The V end lost 2 bases, the J end lost 6 bases, and 13 bases lay between the germline ends. CDR3 length: 14 amino acids. CDR3 in DNA: TGTGCCAGCAGTTACGCGCTCCGATCAGATGGCTACACCTTC. Residues: CASSYALRSDGYTF.

This clonotype was observed a handful of times. CDR3 in DNA: TGTGCCACCCCGGGGGACAGCCGCTATGGCTACACCTTC. Its protein product is CATPGDSRYGYTF. This chain links TRBV10-3 with TRBJ1-2; 7 bases are shared with TRBD1. The V gene end was trimmed by 10 bases and the J gene end by 4 bases; junction bases not matched to a gene: 9. Per germline, CDR1 ENHRY and CDR2 SYGVKD. CDR3 length: 13 amino acids.

The chain is built from TRBV12-3 or TRBV12-4 and TRBJ2-4; D gene ambiguous. Judging by the DNA end, TRBJ2-7 fits better; the J call may be wrong. The CDR3 is made up of 11 amino acids. The CDR3 region has the DNA TGTGCCAGCTGTTACGGGTACGAGCAGTACTTC. Protein: CASCYGYEQYF.

This clonotype was counted between two and nine times. The rearrangement links TRBV15 to TRBJ1-1, with D uncertain. This CDR3 spans 16 amino acids. Deletions cut 0 bases from V and 4 bases from J, with 15 bases between. Germline loops: CDR1 LNHNV, CDR2 YYDKDF (reference sequence). The CDR3 nucleotides are TGTGCCACCAGCAGAGATCTCGCGGCGCTGGGCACTGAAGCTTTCTTT. Protein: CATSRDLAALGTEAFF.

The chain combines TRBV5-1 with TRBJ1-2, with a tentative D call TRBD1 (5 bases). The V gene lost 0 bases and the J gene lost 8 bases, with 8 bases spanning the gap. The CDR3 sequence is 12 residues long. Germline lookup yields CDR1 SGHRS and CDR2 YFSETQ. CDR3 sequence reads: CASSLVGVGYTF. The DNA of the CDR3 is TGCGCCAGCAGCTTGGTGGGGGTCGGCTACACCTTC. Filled out from reference TRBV5-1 and TRBJ1-2, the complete variable domain reads KAGVTQTPRYLIKTRGQQVTLSCSPISGHRSVSWYQQTPGQGLQFLFEYFSETQRNKGNFPGRFSGRQFSNSRSEMNVSTLELGDSALYLCASSLVGVGYTFGSGTRLTVV.

Points on this clonotype: A much bigger clone sits one base away, suggesting this may be a read error. V gene TRBV29-1 combines with J gene TRBJ2-1; perhaps TRBD1 as D (6 bases). The DNA end is a closer match to TRBJ2-7, so the J assignment may be wrong. Germline V gene lookup returns CDR1 SQVTM and CDR2 ANQGSEA. This CDR3 is 12 amino acids long. The CDR3 DNA follows: TGCAGCTCCCGAGGGGGATACAATGAGCAGTACTTC. Protein product: CSSRGGYNEQYF.

J is TRBJ1-1 and V is TRBV20-1, with D perhaps TRBD1 (6 bases). The V end lost 6 bases, the J end lost 4 bases, and 12 bases lay between the germline ends. Germline-derived CDR1 and CDR2 are DFQATT and SNEGSKA (reference sequence). CDR3 length: 12 residues. CDR3 sequence reads: CSALPRGTEAFF. CDR3 DNA sequence: TGCAGTGCCCTCCCCAGGGGCACTGAAGCTTTCTTT.

The sample holds many counts of this clonotype. The chain recombines TRBV27 with TRBJ2-4; no firm D call. The CDR3 is 12 residues long. V was clipped by 8 bases and J by 0 bases, with 5 bases between them. The germline V gene has CDR1 MNHEY and CDR2 SMNVEV (reference sequence). CDR3 sequence reads: CASGLAKNIQYF. The DNA of the CDR3 is TGTGCCAGCGGGCTAGCCAAAAACATTCAGTACTTC.

The genes are TRBV2 and TRBJ2-1, with 11 bases aligning to TRBD2. V trimming: 8 bases; J trimming: 8 bases; junction bases outside the gene matches: 11. This CDR3 is built from 15 residues. Germline lookup yields CDR1 SNHLY and CDR2 FYNNEI. The CDR3 loop reads CASEPSSGGLDEQFF. The CDR3 region has the DNA TGTGCCAGCGAACCCTCTAGCGGGGGGCTCGATGAGCAGTTCTTC.

A word on this clonotype: This may stem from a read error, because a much larger clone lies one nucleotide away. The chain links TRBV12-3 or TRBV12-4 to TRBJ2-1; 8 nucleotides match TRBD1. The CDR3 is 17 residues long. CDR3 sequence: CASRTLDRGGSDNEQFF. CDR3 nucleotides: TGTGCCAGCAGGACCCTCGACAGGGGTGGCTCCGACAATGAGCAGTTCTTC.

A single count supports this clonotype. The rearrangement uses TRBV18 and TRBJ1-1; tentatively, D is TRBD1 (6 bases). CDR3 length: 15 amino acids. Trimming removed 1 base at V and 1 base at J, with 10 bases between. Germline V gene lookup returns CDR1 KGHSH and CDR2 LQKENI. The CDR3, as DNA: TGTGCCAGCTCACCACAGGGGGTTGGGAACACTGAAGCTTTCTTT. Its translation: CASSPQGVGNTEAFF. Supplemented by reference TRBV18 and TRBJ1-1, the full variable domain reads NAGVMQNPRHLVRRRGQEARLRCSPMKGHSHVYWYRQLPEEGLKFMVYLQKENIIDESGMPKERFSAEFPKEGPSILRIQQVVRGDSAAYFCASSPQGVGNTEAFFGQGTRLTVV.

The rearrangement joins TRBV28 to TRBJ1-5; possible D gene TRBD1, 6 bases. The CDR3 is 13 residues long. Trimming left V 6 bases short and J 10 bases short, with 16 bases between. Germline V lookup: CDR1 MDHEN, CDR2 SYDVKM. The CDR3 protein is CASRTGDIKPQHF. The CDR3 bases are TGTGCCAGCAGGACAGGCGACATCAAACCCCAGCATTTT.

With respect to this clonotype: With a much larger clone just one base away, this may be a read error. The chain is built from TRBV4-3 and TRBJ2-7; TRBD1 might be the D (6 bases). Per germline, CDR1 LGHNA and CDR2 YSLEER. This CDR3 has 14 residues. This chain's CDR3 is CASSQDMGAYGQYF. In DNA, the CDR3 is TGCGCCAGCAGCCAAGATATGGGGGCATACGGGCAGTACTTC.

This clonotype was picked up one time. This chain connects TRBV7-9 to TRBJ2-1, with D uncertain. CDR3 length equals 13 residues. Per the germline V gene, CDR1 is SEHNR and CDR2 is FQNEAQ (reference sequence). V lost 6 bases, J lost 5 bases, and 11 bases lay in between. CDR3 in amino acids: CASRLLRDNEQFF. CDR3 nucleotides: TGTGCCAGCAGACTCTTACGAGACAATGAGCAGTTCTTC.

The rearrangement joins TRBV7-9 to TRBJ2-7, with 7 bases aligning to TRBD1. The V and J ends lost 6 bases and 7 bases, in that order; junction bases with no gene match: 12. CDR3 length equals 14 residues. The germline V gene has CDR1 SEHNR and CDR2 FQNEAQ (reference sequence). As DNA, the CDR3 is TGTGCCAGCAGACCGACAGGGTCCTACAATGAGCAGTACTTC. Its translation is CASRPTGSYNEQYF. Using reference TRBV7-9 and TRBJ2-7 for the parts outside the CDR3, the full variable domain is DTGVSQNPRHKITKRGQNVTFRCDPISEHNRLYWYRQTLGQGPEFLTYFQNEAQLEKSRLLSDRFSAERPKGSFSTLEIQRTEQGDSAMYLCASRPTGSYNEQYFGPGTRLTVT.

This clonotype was observed a few times. The chain combines TRBV20-1 with TRBJ2-7; TRBD1 aligns across 9 bases. The CDR3 totals 15 residues. The V gene end was trimmed by 3 bases and the J gene end by 7 bases; junction bases not matched to a gene: 13. The V gene's germline CDR1 is DFQATT and CDR2 SNEGSKA (reference sequence). The CDR3, as DNA: TGCAGTGCTAGCGGCCCGGGACAGGGTTATTGGGAGCAGTACTTC. Protein product: CSASGPGQGYWEQYF.

This clonotype was counted at least ten times. The chain carries TRBV3-1 and TRBJ1-4; D not certain. V lost 6 bases and J lost 5, with 13 bases in between. Germline V gene lookup returns CDR1 LGHDT and CDR2 YNNKEL (reference sequence). This CDR3 has 14 amino acids. CDR3 amino acids: CASSPSGPNEKLFF. CDR3 nucleotide sequence: TGTGCCAGCAGTCCAAGTGGGCCCAATGAAAAACTGTTTTTT.

This clonotype was counted between two and nine times. The chain is built from TRBV18 and TRBJ2-1, with 8 bases fitting TRBD2. V was pared by 2 bases and J by 11 bases, with 11 bases of the junction left unmatched. This CDR3 spans 15 amino acids. The germline CDR1 and CDR2 sequences are KGHSH and LQKENI. Here the CDR3 DNA reads TGTGCCAGCTCACCATCGATCGGGGGGGTAAGAAAGCAGTTCTTC. It specifies CASSPSIGGVRKQFF. The full variable domain, with the rest looked up from reference TRBV18 and TRBJ2-1, is NAGVMQNPRHLVRRRGQEARLRCSPMKGHSHVYWYRQLPEEGLKFMVYLQKENIIDESGMPKERFSAEFPKEGPSILRIQQVVRGDSAAYFCASSPSIGGVRKQFFGPGTRLTVL.

The chain joins TRBV6-1 to TRBJ2-7; 7 bases agree with TRBD1. The CDR3 loop spans 14 amino acids. The germline CDR1 and CDR2 sequences are MNHNS and SASEGT. Trimming took 1 base from V and 4 from J; bases not matched to a gene: 4. The CDR3 spells CASSEGTGEYEQYF. CDR3 in DNA: TGTGCCAGCAGTGAAGGGACAGGAGAGTACGAGCAGTACTTC.

The chain links TRBV9 to TRBJ1-1; TRBD1 aligns across 7 bases. The CDR3 runs 11 residues. Germline V gene data show CDR1 as SGDLS and CDR2 as YYNGEE. The junction had 7 bases not matched to a gene; V was cut back by 5 bases and J by 12 bases. The CDR3 sequence: CASSRGQSTFF. The DNA for the CDR3 is TGTGCCAGCAGTCGGGGACAGAGTACTTTCTTT.

This clonotype was seen once. The chain has TRBV20-1 and TRBJ1-5; no clear D. In germline, CDR1 is DFQATT, CDR2 SNEGSKA (reference sequence). V dropped 6 bases and J dropped 3 bases, with 15 bases sitting between them. The CDR3 loop spans 14 amino acids. CDR3 region: CSASSLVDNQPQHF. The CDR3 DNA is TGCAGTGCCTCGAGTTTGGTGGACAATCAGCCCCAGCATTTT.